This TCR beta chain originates from a study of blood T cell repertoires in COVID-19. The protocol was immunoSEQ multiplex PCR, while the TCRdb copy is restricted to in-frame clones and leaves out a portion. The sample contains about 370,000 clones, 80% to 90% of which appear only once. The CDR3 length is 17 residues. In germline, CDR1 is LGHNA, CDR2 YNFKEQ. V shed 4 bases, J shed 4 bases, and the junction held 12 bases outside the gene matches. This receptor was obtained from a woman aged 30 to 39 with COVID-19, enrolled during active disease. V and J are TRBV4-2 and TRBJ2-3, with 9 bases lining up with TRBD1. The sample comprised peripheral blood. In nucleotides, the CDR3 is TGTGCCAGCAGCCTAAGAGGAAGGGACAGGGTTTCAGATACGCAGTATTTT. Its protein is CASSLRGRDRVSDTQYF.